This T cell receptor beta chain came from a study of human T cells and chemical hapten exposure. Study background: Throughout a study of roughly 25 weeks, patients underwent weekly scalp administration of diphenylcyclopropenone doses. Study outcomes and limitations: Alopecia was present in the donors, so their immune response may differ from healthy people's.

The CDR3 runs to 13 residues. The germline CDR1 and CDR2 sequences are MNHEY and SVGEGT. Trimming left V 5 bases short and J 5 bases short, with 12 bases between. Time point noted: patch test 1, 2 weeks after DPC sensitization. Treatment noted: therapeutic diphenylcyclopropenone sensitization with weekly scalp DPC. Suited to DPC and affected by alopecia, the donors ranged from 18 to 70 years old. This clonotype showed up many times. Its target is unknown. MiXCR, applied by TCRdb to the RACE reads, yields one record per CDR3 protein. The sample lists about 340,000 distinct CDR3 sequences, approximately 6.3% seen once, with 7.5% to 9% in the top ten.

The chain has TRBV6-2 or TRBV6-3 and TRBJ1-2; D is unresolved. Sequencing used whole blood, obtained in connection with sensitization to the hapten diphenylcyclopropenone (DPC). This TCR came from a woman aged 18-29 years with alopecia areata. Some clones in this sample may be carry-over from other donors' samples. The CDR3 coding sequence is TGTGCCAGCAGTCATCAGGTGGAGTATGGCTACACCTTC. It codes for CASSHQVEYGYTF.